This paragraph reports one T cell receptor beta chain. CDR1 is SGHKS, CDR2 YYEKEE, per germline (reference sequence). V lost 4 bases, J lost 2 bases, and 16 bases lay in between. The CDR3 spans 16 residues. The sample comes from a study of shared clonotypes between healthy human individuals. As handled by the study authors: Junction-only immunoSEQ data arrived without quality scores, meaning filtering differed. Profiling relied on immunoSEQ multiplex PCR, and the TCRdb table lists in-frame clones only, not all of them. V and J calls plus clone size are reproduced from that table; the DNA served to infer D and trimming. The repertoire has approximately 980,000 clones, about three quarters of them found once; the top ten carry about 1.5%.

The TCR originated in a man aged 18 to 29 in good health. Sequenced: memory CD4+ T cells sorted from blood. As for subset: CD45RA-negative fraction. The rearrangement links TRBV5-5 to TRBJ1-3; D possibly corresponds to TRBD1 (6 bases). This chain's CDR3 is CASSLAPAGAGNTIYF. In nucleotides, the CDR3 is TGTGCCAGCAGCCTGGCGCCCGCAGGGGCTGGAAACACCATATATTTT.